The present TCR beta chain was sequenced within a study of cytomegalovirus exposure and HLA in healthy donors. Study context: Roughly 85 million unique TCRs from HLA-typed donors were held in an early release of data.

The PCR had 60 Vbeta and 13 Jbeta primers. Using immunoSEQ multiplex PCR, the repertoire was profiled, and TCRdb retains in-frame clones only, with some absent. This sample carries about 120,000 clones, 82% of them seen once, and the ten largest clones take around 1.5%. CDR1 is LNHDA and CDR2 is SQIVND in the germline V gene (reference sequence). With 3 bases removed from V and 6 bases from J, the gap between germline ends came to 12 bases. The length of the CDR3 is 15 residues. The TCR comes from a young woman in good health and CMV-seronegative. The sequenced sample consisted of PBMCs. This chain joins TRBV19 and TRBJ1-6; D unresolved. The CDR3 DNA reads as TGTGCCAGTAGTATCTCGGGGAAGGCTAATTCACCCCTCCACTTT. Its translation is CASSISGKANSPLHF. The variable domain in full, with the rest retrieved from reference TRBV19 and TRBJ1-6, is DGGITQSPKYLFRKEGQNVTLSCEQNLNHDAMYWYRQDPGQGLRLIYYSQIVNDFQKGDIAEGYSVSREKKESFPLTVTSAQKNPTAFYLCASSISGKANSPLHFGNGTRLTVT.